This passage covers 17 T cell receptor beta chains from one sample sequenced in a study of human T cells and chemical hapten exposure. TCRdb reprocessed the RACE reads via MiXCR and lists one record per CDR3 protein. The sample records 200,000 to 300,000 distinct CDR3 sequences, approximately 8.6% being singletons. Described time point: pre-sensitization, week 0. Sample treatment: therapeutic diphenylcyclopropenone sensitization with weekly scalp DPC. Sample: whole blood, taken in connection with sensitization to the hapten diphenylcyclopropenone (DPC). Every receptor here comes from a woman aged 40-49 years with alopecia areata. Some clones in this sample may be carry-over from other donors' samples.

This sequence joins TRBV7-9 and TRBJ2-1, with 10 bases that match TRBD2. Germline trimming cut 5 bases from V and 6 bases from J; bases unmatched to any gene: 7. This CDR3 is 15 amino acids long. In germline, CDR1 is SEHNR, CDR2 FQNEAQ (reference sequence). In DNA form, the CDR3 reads TGTGCCAGCAGCGATGATAGCGGGAGGAGCAATGAGCAGTTCTTC. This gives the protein CASSDDSGRSNEQFF.

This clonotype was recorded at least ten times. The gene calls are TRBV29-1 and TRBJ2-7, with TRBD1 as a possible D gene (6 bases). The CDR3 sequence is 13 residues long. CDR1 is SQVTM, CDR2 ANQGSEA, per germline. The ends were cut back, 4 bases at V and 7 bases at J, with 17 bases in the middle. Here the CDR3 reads CSVGGEAQGEQYF. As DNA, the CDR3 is TGCAGCGTTGGGGGCGAGGCCCAGGGGGAGCAGTACTTC.

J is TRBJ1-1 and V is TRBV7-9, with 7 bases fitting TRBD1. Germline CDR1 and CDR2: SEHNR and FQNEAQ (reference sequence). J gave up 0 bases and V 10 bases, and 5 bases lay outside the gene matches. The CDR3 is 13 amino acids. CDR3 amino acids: CATRDSMNTEAFF. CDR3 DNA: TGTGCCACGCGGGACAGTATGAACACTGAAGCTTTCTTT.

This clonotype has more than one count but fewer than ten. CDR3 loop: CASSEHSGTETSTDTQYF. The DNA of the CDR3 is TGTGCCAGCAGCGAACACTCAGGGACGGAAACTAGCACAGATACGCAGTATTTT. The rearrangement uses TRBV9 and TRBJ2-3; D is tentatively TRBD1 or TRBD2 (5 bases each). Between the trimmed V and J ends, which lost 3 bases and 0 bases, there was a span of 20 bases. CDR3 length: 18 amino acids. The V gene's germline CDR1 is SGDLS and CDR2 YYNGEE.

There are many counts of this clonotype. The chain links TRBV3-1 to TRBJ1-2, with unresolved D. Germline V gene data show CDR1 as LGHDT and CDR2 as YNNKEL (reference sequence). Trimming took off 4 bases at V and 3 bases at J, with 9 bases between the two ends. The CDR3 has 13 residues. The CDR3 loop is CASSRREDYGYTF. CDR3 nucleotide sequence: TGTGCCAGCAGCCGCCGGGAGGACTATGGCTACACCTTC.

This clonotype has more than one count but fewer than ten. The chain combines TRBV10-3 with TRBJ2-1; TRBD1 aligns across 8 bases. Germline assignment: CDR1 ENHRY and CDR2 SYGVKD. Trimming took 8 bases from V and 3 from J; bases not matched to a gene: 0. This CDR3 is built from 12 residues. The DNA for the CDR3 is TGTGCCATCGGGACAGGCTACAATGAGCAGTTCTTC. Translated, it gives CAIGTGYNEQFF.

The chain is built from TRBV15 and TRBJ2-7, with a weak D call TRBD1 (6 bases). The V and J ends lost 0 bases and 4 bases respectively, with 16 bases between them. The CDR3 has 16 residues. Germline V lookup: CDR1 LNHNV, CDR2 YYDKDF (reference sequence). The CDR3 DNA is TGTGCCACCAGCAGAGATCCAGGGGTACCTCCTTACGAGCAGTACTTC. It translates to CATSRDPGVPPYEQYF.

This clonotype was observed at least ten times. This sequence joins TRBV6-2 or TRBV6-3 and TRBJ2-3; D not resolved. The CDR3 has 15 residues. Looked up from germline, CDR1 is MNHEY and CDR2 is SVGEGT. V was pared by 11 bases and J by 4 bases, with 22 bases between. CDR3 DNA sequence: TGTGCCCCTCCGAAAGAGGCTGAGATCCCAGATACGCAGTATTTT. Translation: CAPPKEAEIPDTQYF.

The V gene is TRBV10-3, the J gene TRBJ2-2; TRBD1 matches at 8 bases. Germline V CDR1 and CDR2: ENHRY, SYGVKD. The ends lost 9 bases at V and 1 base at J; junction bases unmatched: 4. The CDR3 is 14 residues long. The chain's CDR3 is CAIQQGVNTGELFF. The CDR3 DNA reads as TGTGCCATACAACAGGGGGTGAACACCGGGGAGCTGTTTTTT.

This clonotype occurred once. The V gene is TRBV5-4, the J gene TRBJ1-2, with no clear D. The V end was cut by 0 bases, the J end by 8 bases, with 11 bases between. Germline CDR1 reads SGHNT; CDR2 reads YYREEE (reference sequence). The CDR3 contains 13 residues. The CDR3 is CASSLDRDRGYTF. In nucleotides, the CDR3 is TGTGCCAGCAGCTTGGATAGGGATCGAGGCTACACCTTC.

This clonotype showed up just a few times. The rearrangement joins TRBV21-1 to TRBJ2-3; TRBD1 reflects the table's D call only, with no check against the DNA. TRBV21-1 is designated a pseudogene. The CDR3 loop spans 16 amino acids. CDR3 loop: CASSKDRDRGTDTQYF. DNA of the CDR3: TGTGCCAGCAGCAAAGACCGGGACAGGGGTACAGATACGCAGTATTTT.

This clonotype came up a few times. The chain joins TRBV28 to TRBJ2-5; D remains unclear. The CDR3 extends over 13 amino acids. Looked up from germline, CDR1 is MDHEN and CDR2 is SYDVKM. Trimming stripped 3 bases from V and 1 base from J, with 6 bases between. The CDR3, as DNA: TGTGCCAGCAGTTTGCCAGTCCAAGAGACCCAGTACTTC. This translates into CASSLPVQETQYF.

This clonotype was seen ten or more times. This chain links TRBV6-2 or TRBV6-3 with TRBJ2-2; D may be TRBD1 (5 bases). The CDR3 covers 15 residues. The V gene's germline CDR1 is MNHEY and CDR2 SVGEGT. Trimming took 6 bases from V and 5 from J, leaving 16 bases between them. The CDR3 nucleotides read TGTGCCAGCAGCCCTTGGCAGGGAAGGACCGGGGAGCTGTTTTTT. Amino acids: CASSPWQGRTGELFF.

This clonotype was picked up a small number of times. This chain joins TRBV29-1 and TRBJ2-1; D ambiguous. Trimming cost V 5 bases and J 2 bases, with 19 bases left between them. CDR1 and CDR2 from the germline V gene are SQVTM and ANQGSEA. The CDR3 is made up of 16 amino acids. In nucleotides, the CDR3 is TGCAGCGTTAGCATCTTGGCCCGCTCTACCTACAATGAGCAGTTCTTC. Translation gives CSVSILARSTYNEQFF.

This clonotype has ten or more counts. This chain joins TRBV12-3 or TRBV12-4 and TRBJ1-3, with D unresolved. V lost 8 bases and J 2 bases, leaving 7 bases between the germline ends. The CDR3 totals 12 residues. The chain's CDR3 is CASGRAGNTIYF. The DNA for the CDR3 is TGTGCCAGCGGTAGGGCTGGAAACACCATATATTTT.

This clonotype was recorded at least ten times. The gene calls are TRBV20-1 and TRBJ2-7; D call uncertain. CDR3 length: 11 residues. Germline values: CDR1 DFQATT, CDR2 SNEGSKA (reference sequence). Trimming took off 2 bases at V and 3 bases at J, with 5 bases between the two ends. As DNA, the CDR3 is TGCAGTGCTAGACGAGACTACGAGCAGTACTTC. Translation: CSARRDYEQYF.

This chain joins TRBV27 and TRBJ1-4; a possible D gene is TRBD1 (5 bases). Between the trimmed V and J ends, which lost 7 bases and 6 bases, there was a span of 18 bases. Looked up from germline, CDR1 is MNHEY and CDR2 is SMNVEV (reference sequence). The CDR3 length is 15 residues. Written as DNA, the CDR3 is TGTGCCAGCACATTATGGGGACCAACCTATGAAAAACTGTTTTTT. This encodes CASTLWGPTYEKLFF.